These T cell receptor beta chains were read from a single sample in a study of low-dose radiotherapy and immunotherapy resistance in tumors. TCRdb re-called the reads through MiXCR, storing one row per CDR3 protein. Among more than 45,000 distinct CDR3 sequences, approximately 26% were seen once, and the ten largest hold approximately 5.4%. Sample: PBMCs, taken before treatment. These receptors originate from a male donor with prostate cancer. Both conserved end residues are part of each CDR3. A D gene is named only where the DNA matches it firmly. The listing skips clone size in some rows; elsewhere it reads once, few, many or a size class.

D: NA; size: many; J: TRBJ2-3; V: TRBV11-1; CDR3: CASSLGGQRLNTDTQYF; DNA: TGTGCCAGCAGCCTCGGGGGACAACGACTAAACACAGATACGCAGTATTTT
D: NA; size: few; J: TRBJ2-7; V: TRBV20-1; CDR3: CSARGQFSGESIYEQYF; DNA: TGCAGTGCTAGAGGTCAATTTAGCGGAGAGTCCATCTACGAGCAGTACTTC
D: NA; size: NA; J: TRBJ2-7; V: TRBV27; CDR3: CASRGSISYEQYF; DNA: TGTGCCAGCAGGGGTTCCATCTCCTACGAGCAGTACTTC
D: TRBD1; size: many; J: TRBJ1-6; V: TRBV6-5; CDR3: CASSPVVTGRYNSPLHF; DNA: TGTGCCAGCAGCCCTGTGGTGACAGGGAGATATAATTCACCCCTCCACTTT
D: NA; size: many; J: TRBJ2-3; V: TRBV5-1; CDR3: CASSVQADTQYF; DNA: TGCGCCAGCAGCGTCCAGGCAGATACGCAGTATTTT
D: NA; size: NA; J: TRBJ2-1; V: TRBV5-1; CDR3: CASSLNGEAYNEQFF; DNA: TGCGCCAGCAGCTTGAACGGGGAGGCCTACAATGAGCAGTTCTTC
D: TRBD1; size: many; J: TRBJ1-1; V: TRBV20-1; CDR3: CSARTAGGKRTEAFF; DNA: TGCAGTGCTAGGACCGCAGGGGGCAAACGGACTGAAGCTTTCTTT
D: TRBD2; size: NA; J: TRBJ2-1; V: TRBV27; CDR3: CATTPGLANNEQFF; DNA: TGTGCCACTACGCCGGGACTAGCCAACAATGAGCAGTTCTTC
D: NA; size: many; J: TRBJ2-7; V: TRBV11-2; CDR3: CASSFLGVTYEQYF; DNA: TGTGCCAGCAGCTTTTTAGGGGTTACCTACGAGCAGTACTTC
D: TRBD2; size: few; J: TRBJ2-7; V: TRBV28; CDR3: CASSVTSGAYEQYF; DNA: TGTGCCAGCAGTGTGACTAGCGGGGCCTACGAGCAGTACTTC
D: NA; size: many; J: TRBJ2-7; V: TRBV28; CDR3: CASSLNPSEQYF; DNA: TGTGCCAGCAGTTTAAACCCATCCGAGCAGTACTTC
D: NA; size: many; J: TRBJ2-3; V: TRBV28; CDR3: CASSWDGSSTDTQYF; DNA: TGTGCCAGCAGTTGGGACGGATCCAGCACAGATACGCAGTATTTT
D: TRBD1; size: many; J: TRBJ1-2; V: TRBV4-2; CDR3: CASSQDITDRTNGYTF; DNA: TGTGCCAGCAGCCAAGATATCACGGACAGGACTAATGGCTACACCTTC
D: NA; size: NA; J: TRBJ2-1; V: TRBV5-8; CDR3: CASSLTSMVEQFF; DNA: TGTGCCAGCAGCTTGACTAGTATGGTTGAGCAGTTCTTC
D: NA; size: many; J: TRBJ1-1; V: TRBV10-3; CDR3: CAINSGFLNTEAFF; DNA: TGTGCCATCAATTCGGGATTCCTGAACACTGAAGCTTTCTTT
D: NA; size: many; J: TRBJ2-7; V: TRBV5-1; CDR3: CASSVGNNYPPYEQYF; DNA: TGCGCCAGCAGCGTTGGCAATAACTACCCCCCATACGAGCAGTACTTC
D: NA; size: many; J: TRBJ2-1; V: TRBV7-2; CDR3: CASSLVGGLTIQGGEQFF; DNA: TGTGCCAGCAGTCTCGTAGGGGGACTAACTATACAAGGTGGTGAGCAGTTCTTC
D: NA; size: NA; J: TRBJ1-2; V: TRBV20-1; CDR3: CSARDGTRRYTF; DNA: TGCAGTGCTAGAGATGGGACCAGGCGGTACACCTTC
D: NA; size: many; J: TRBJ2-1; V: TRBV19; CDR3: CASSAGQQGLPGNEQFF; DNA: TGTGCCAGTAGCGCAGGACAACAGGGCTTACCTGGCAATGAGCAGTTCTTC
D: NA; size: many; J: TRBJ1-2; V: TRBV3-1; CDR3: CASSQTSGGAGGYTF; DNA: TGTGCCAGCAGCCAAACCTCCGGGGGGGCAGGAGGCTACACCTTC
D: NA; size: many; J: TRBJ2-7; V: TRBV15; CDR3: CATSRDGIAEQYF; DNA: TGTGCCACCAGCAGAGATGGCATCGCCGAGCAGTACTTC
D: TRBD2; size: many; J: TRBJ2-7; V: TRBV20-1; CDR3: CSARAGLATPSSYEQYF; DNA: TGCAGTGCTAGAGCGGGACTAGCGACTCCAAGCTCCTACGAGCAGTACTTC
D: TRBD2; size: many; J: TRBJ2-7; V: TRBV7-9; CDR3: CASSETSGRNEQYF; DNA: TGTGCCAGCAGCGAGACTAGCGGGAGAAACGAGCAGTACTTC
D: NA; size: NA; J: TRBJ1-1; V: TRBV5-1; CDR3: CASSLIRGTEAFF; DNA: TGCGCCAGCAGCTTGATTCGGGGCACTGAAGCTTTCTTT
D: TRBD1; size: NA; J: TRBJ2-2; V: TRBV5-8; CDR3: CASSQGTGSGELFF; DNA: TGTGCCAGCAGCCAAGGGACAGGGAGCGGGGAGCTGTTTTTT
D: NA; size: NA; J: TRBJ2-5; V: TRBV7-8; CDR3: CASSLGQGLQETQYF; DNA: TGTGCCAGCAGCTTAGGGCAGGGCCTCCAAGAGACCCAGTACTTC
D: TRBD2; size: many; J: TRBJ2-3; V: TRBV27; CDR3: CASSRPGLAGGASADTQYF; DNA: TGTGCCAGCAGCCGTCCGGGACTAGCGGGGGGGGCCTCGGCAGATACGCAGTATTTT
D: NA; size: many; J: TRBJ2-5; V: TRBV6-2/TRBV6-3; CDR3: CASSYGETQYF; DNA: TGTGCCAGCAGTTACGGAGAGACCCAGTACTTC
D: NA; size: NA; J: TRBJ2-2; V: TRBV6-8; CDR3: CASRRGTILTPGELFFF; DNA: NA
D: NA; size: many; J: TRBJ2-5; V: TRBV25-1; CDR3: CASSEAGKQETQYF; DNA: TGTGCCAGCAGTGAGGCAGGGAAGCAAGAGACCCAGTACTTC
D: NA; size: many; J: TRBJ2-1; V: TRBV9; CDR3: CASSVDVTGRSYNEQFF; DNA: TGTGCCAGCAGCGTAGATGTGACGGGTCGATCCTACAATGAGCAGTTCTTC
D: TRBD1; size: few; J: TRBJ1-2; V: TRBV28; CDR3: CASSLLGTGGSGYTF; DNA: TGTGCCAGCAGTTTATTGGGGACAGGGGGCTCTGGCTACACCTTC
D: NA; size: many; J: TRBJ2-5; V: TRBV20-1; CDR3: CSASRDLQETQYF; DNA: TGCAGTGCCTCCCGGGACTTGCAAGAGACCCAGTACTTC
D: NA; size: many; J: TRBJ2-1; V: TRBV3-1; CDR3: CASSPRRPSSYNEQFF; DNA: TGTGCCAGCAGCCCCAGGAGGCCTAGCTCCTACAATGAGCAGTTCTTC
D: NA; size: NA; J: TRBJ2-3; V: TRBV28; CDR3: CATSDVLATLTDTQYF; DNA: TGTGCCACCAGTGACGTACTAGCAACCCTCACAGATACGCAGTATTTT
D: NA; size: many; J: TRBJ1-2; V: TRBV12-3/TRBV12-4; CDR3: CASSSPRGYGYTF; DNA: TGTGCCAGCAGTTCCCCCAGGGGCTATGGCTACACCTTC
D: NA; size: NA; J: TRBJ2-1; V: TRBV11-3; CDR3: CASSSSFGYNEQFF; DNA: TGTGCCAGCAGCTCTTCCTTTGGATACAATGAGCAGTTCTTC
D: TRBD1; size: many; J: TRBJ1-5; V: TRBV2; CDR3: CASTQGSTGWGVGQPQHF; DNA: TGTGCCAGCACCCAGGGTTCGACAGGGTGGGGGGTTGGGCAGCCCCAGCATTTT
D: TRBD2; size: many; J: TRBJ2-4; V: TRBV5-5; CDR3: CASSSARAGGAKNIQYF; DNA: TGTGCCAGCAGCTCCGCGCGGGCGGGAGGGGCCAAAAACATTCAGTACTTC
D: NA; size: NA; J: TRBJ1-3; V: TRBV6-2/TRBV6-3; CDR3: CASSYPLDGRSGNTIYF; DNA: TGTGCCAGCAGTTACCCCCTGGACGGCCGCTCTGGAAACACCATATATTTT
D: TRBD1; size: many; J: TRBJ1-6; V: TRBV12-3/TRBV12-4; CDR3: CASNRGDSPLHF; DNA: TGTGCCAGTAACAGGGGCGATTCACCCCTCCACTTT
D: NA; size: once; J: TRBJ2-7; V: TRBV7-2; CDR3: CASSLAWRASYEQYF; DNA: TGTGCCAGCAGCTTAGCCTGGCGGGCCAGCTACGAGCAGTACTTC